The rows below give T cell receptor beta chains drawn from one sample of a study of shared clonotypes between healthy human individuals. Assay used: immunoSEQ multiplex PCR; TCRdb lists only in-frame clones, some missing. The table lists 2 million or so clones, just under 95% of them singletons. The sequenced material came from naive CD8+ T cells sorted from blood. These receptors all come from a man between 18 and 29 years old in good health. The CDR3 runs from the conserved cysteine through the conserved F or W. Each record gives: clone size, D gene, V gene, J gene, CDR3 DNA, CDR3 protein. A D gene is named only where the DNA matches it firmly. Size is omitted from some rows. Given values are once, few, many or a class for expanded clones.

.	.	TRBV21-1	TRBJ2-7	TGTGCCAGCAGCAAATACCCTTCAAGCGGTACCTACGAGCAGTACTTC	CASSKYPSSGTYEQYF
.	.	TRBV7-6	TRBJ2-6	TGTGCCAGCAGTCCGACGGCTCCCTCTGGGGCCAACGTCCTGACTTTC	CASSPTAPSGANVLTF
once	TRBD1	TRBV30	TRBJ1-2	TGTGCCTGGAGCCCGGGACAGCTTGGCTACACCTTC	CAWSPGQLGYTF
.	TRBD1	TRBV7-9	TRBJ1-1	TGTGCCAGCAGCTCCCTTAGGACAGGGGATCCTGAAGCTTTCTTT	CASSSLRTGDPEAFF
.	TRBD2	TRBV7-2	TRBJ2-5	TGTGCCAGCAGCCTACACCCTAGCGGGGCTTATGGGACCCAGTACTTC	CASSLHPSGAYGTQYF
.	TRBD1	TRBV28	TRBJ2-7	TGTGCCAGCAGTCAGTCACAGGGGTTCTCCGAGCAGTACTTC	CASSQSQGFSEQYF
once	TRBD2	TRBV9	TRBJ2-3	TGTGCCAGCAGCGTAGAGGAAGGGACTAGCGGTATCACAGATACGCAGTATTTT	CASSVEEGTSGITDTQYF
.	.	TRBV2	TRBJ2-2	TGTGCCAGCAGTGAATGGCTAGCTCCCACCGGGGAGCTGTTTTTT	CASSEWLAPTGELFF
.	.	TRBV6-1	TRBJ2-5	TGTGCCAGCAGTGAATGGGGCGGGGAGACCCAGTACTTC	CASSEWGGETQYF
.	.	TRBV13	TRBJ1-2	TGTGCCAGCAGCCCGCTGGAGGGGGAGAATGGCTACACCTTC	CASSPLEGENGYTF
.	.	TRBV19	TRBJ1-1	TGTGCCAGTAGTCTCGGGGAGGGAAGTACTGAAGCTTTCTTT	CASSLGEGSTEAFF
.	.	TRBV4-1	TRBJ2-7	TGCGCCAGCAGCCAAAAATATAACTACGAGCAGTACTTC	CASSQKYNYEQYF
.	TRBD1	TRBV4-1	TRBJ2-2	TGCGCCAGCAGTCCAGTAACAGGGGGGCTGAACACCGGGGAGCTGTTTTTT	CASSPVTGGLNTGELFF
.	TRBD2	TRBV13	TRBJ2-3	TGTGCCAGCAGCCCCTCCGGGACTAGCGGCCCAGATACGCAGTATTTT	CASSPSGTSGPDTQYF
.	.	TRBV2	TRBJ1-1	TGTGCCAGCAGACCGGGACAAAACACGTTGAAGGGCAAGTTCACTGAAGCTTTCTTT	CASRPGQNTLKGKFTEAFF
few	.	TRBV6-5	TRBJ2-1	TGTGCCAGCAGTTACGCGGCCCGGGGGAATGAGCAGTTCTTC	CASSYAARGNEQFF
.	TRBD2	TRBV4-1	TRBJ2-7	TGCGCCAGCAGCCAATGGACTAGCGAAAGACCTTCCTACGAGCAGTACTTC	CASSQWTSERPSYEQYF
.	.	TRBV19	TRBJ1-1	TGTGCCAGTAGTATTCTTTCATCACCCACTGAAGCTTTCTTT	CASSILSSPTEAFF
.	.	TRBV10-3	TRBJ2-7	TGTGCCATCAGTGATGGCTCCTACGAGCAGTACTTC	CAISDGSYEQYF
once	TRBD1	TRBV13	TRBJ2-7	TGTGCCAGCAGTAAAGATGGGGGACAGGCCTACGAGCAGTACTTC	CASSKDGGQAYEQYF
.	.	TRBV7-9	TRBJ2-4	TGTGCCAGCAGCTTAGGGCCAGGGGTTAAAAACATTCAGTACTTC	CASSLGPGVKNIQYF
.	.	TRBV14	TRBJ2-7	TGTGCCAGCAGCCTCGGAGGCGAGCAGTACTTC	CASSLGGEQYF
.	TRBD2	TRBV6-4	TRBJ2-3	TGTGCCAGCAGTGACAAGCGGGGGGGAACAGATACGCAGTATTTT	CASSDKRGGTDTQYF
few	.	TRBV27	TRBJ2-6	TGTGCCAGCAGTTTAAGAAGTTCGAGTGGGGCCAACGTCCTGACTTTC	CASSLRSSSGANVLTF
.	.	TRBV30	TRBJ1-5	TGTGCCTGGAGTGTGAGCGGAGGCGGGGTTCAGCCCCAGCATTTT	CAWSVSGGGVQPQHF
.	TRBD2	TRBV7-2	TRBJ2-7	TGTGCCAGCAGCTTAACTCCCCTAGCGGGGAGCTACGAGCAGTACTTC	CASSLTPLAGSYEQYF
.	.	TRBV5-6	TRBJ1-1	TGTGCCAGCAGCTGGGGGGCGACACCCACTGAAGCTTTCTTT	CASSWGATPTEAFF
.	.	TRBV11-2	TRBJ2-7	TGTGCCAGCAGCTTAGATTGGTCCGAGCAGTACTTC	CASSLDWSEQYF
.	TRBD1	TRBV4-3	TRBJ2-7	TGCGCCAGCAGCCTAGGACAGGGGGCCTACGAGCAGTACTTC	CASSLGQGAYEQYF
.	.	TRBV6-1	TRBJ1-4	TGTGCCAGCAGTGCGAGGGATGAAAAACTGTTTTTT	CASSARDEKLFF
.	.	TRBV14	TRBJ2-4	TGTGCCAGCAGCCAAGGGGGTGCCTGGGAGAACATTCAGTACTTC	CASSQGGAWENIQYF
.	.	TRBV10-1	TRBJ1-1	TGCGCCAGCAGTGAGAATAAGGGACAAGCTTTCTTT	CASSENKGQAFF
.	.	TRBV11-2	TRBJ1-4	TGTGCCAGCACCCAAACAGGGAAGAAACTGTTTTTT	CASTQTGKKLFF
once	.	TRBV28	TRBJ2-7	TGTGCCAGCAGTTTACAAGCCTACGAGCAGTACTTC	CASSLQAYEQYF
.	TRBD2	TRBV15	TRBJ2-3	TGTGCCACCAGCAGAGATTGGGGACTAGCGGGAGATAAAGATACGCAGTATTTT	CATSRDWGLAGDKDTQYF
.	.	TRBV4-1	TRBJ1-1	TGCGCCAGCAGCCAAGACTCATTTACTGAAGCTTTCTTT	CASSQDSFTEAFF
.	.	TRBV15	TRBJ2-5	TGTGCCACCAGCGGGGCCCTAGGGGGAACCCAGTACTTC	CATSGALGGTQYF
.	.	TRBV5-1	TRBJ2-7	TGCGCCAGCAGCCCGGAAGGGGACCTAACCTACGAGCAGTACTTC	CASSPEGDLTYEQYF
.	.	TRBV19	TRBJ1-5	TGTGCCAGTAGCCGCATGCAGGGAGATCAGCCCCAGCATTTT	CASSRMQGDQPQHF
.	TRBD2	TRBV4-3	TRBJ2-7	TGCGCCAGCAGCCTCCATCTTTACGCGGGAGGTCTCACATCCTACGAGCAGTACTTC	CASSLHLYAGGLTSYEQYF
once	TRBD1	TRBV10-3	TRBJ2-7	TGTGCCATCAGTGAGGCAGGGGGCGAGTACGAGCAGTACTTC	CAISEAGGEYEQYF
.	.	TRBV7-9	TRBJ2-1	TGTGCCAGCCAGCCCCAGACGGGCAATGAGCAGTTCTTC	CASQPQTGNEQFF
.	.	TRBV5-4	TRBJ1-1	TGTGCCAGCAGCCCGGACGGACAGGAAGCTTTCTTT	CASSPDGQEAFF
.	.	TRBV5-6	TRBJ1-1	TGTGCCAGCAGCCCCCCAGGGACCACTGAAGCTTTCTTT	CASSPPGTTEAFF
.	.	TRBV5-1	TRBJ1-1	TGCGCCAGCAGCTTGGCCAGGAACACTGAAGCTTTCTTT	CASSLARNTEAFF
.	TRBD1	TRBV4-1	TRBJ2-7	TGCGCCAGCAGCCAAGATCCGACAGGGTCCTCCTACGAGCAGTACTTC	CASSQDPTGSSYEQYF
.	TRBD2	TRBV12-5	TRBJ2-4	TGTGCTAGTGGTTTGGGAGCCGGGACTAGCGGCCCCGGGGCCAAAAACATTCAGTACTTC	CASGLGAGTSGPGAKNIQYF
once	TRBD1	TRBV10-3	TRBJ1-4	TGTGCCATCAGTGAGTCCGGACAGGGTGAAAAACTGTTTTTT	CAISESGQGEKLFF
.	.	TRBV5-4	TRBJ2-7	TGTGCCAGCACCTACCAGGGGAGCCTTATCAAGCAGTACTTC	CASTYQGSLIKQYF
.	.	TRBV5-6	TRBJ2-2	TGTGCCAGCAGCTTGGATATAGGGACGAACACCGGGGAGCTGTTTTTT	CASSLDIGTNTGELFF
.	.	TRBV7-8	TRBJ1-5	TGTGCCAGCAGCTTAGGGTATACTCAGCCCCAGCATTTT	CASSLGYTQPQHF
.	TRBD1	TRBV30	TRBJ1-2	TGTGCCTGGAACCTCCCCCGACAGGGTAACTATGGCTACACCTTC	CAWNLPRQGNYGYTF
.	.	TRBV10-3	TRBJ2-7	TGTGCCATCAGTGAGTCTTTGGACAGCGGCTACGAGCAGTACTTC	CAISESLDSGYEQYF
.	.	TRBV19	TRBJ2-7	TGTGCCACCAGTGGTTTGGCAGGGAGCTCCTACGAGCAGTACTTC	CATSGLAGSSYEQYF
.	TRBD2	TRBV28	TRBJ2-1	TGTGCCAGCAGTTTTGCGCGGGAGGAGGCCTACAATGAGCAGTTCTTC	CASSFAREEAYNEQFF
.	TRBD2	TRBV7-9	TRBJ2-2	TGTGCCAGCAGCAATACTGCGGGGGCGAACACCGGGGAGCTGTTTTTT	CASSNTAGANTGELFF
.	TRBD2	TRBV9	TRBJ2-2	TGTGCCAGCAGCGGCCCCGGGACTAGTTACACCGGGGAGCTGTTTTTT	CASSGPGTSYTGELFF
.	.	TRBV7-6	TRBJ1-6	TGTGCCAGCAGCTTAGCGAGCGGGGGACCCCTCCACTTT	CASSLASGGPLHF